These 21 T cell receptor beta chains were sequenced from one sample in a study of blood T cell repertoires in COVID-19. Assay used: immunoSEQ multiplex PCR; TCRdb lists only in-frame clones, some missing. The table records approximately 25,000 clones, around 72% of them present only once. The source material was peripheral blood. The receptors shown here come from a woman over 75 with acute or convalescent COVID-19.

V usage is TRBV2 and J usage is TRBJ2-1; 11 positions match TRBD2. The CDR3 totals 15 residues. After removal of 2 bases from V and 6 bases from J, the junction contained 3 bases not matched to a gene. The V gene's germline CDR1 is SNHLY and CDR2 FYNNEI. The CDR3 bases are TGTGCCAGCAGTGAACGGCTAGCGGGAGGCAATGAGCAGTTCTTC. It yields the protein CASSERLAGGNEQFF.

This clone was counted ten times or more. The CDR3, as DNA: TGTGCCTGGAGTGCCCCCCCAAGGCGGGAAAAACTGTTTTTT. It yields the protein CAWSAPPRREKLFF. The chain has TRBV30 and TRBJ1-4; D call uncertain. CDR1 GTSNPN and CDR2 SVGIG come from the germline V gene (reference sequence). Trimming removed 1 base at V and 8 bases at J, with 14 bases between. This CDR3 has 14 amino acids. Together with reference TRBV30 and TRBJ1-4, the CDR3 gives the full variable domain: SQTIHQWPATLVQPVGSPLSLECTVEGTSNPNLYWYRQAAGRGLQLLFYSVGIGQISSEVPQNLSASRPQDRQFILSSKKLLLSDSGFYLCAWSAPPRREKLFFGSGTQLSVL.

The V and J genes are TRBV7-2 and TRBJ2-3; D is possibly TRBD2 (6 bases). This CDR3 is 16 amino acids long. Germline CDR1 is SGHTA and CDR2 is FQGNSA. Trimming cost V 6 bases and J 6 bases, with 22 bases left between them. The CDR3 loop reads CASRPPGTLQSDTQYF. The CDR3, as DNA: TGTGCCAGCAGACCGCCCGGGACTTTACAATCGGATACGCAGTATTTT. Drawing the rest from reference TRBV7-2 and TRBJ2-3, the complete variable domain is GAGVSQSPSNKVTEKGKDVELRCDPISGHTALYWYRQSLGQGLEFLIYFQGNSAPDKSGLPSDRFSAERTGGSVSTLTIQRTQQEDSAVYLCASRPPGTLQSDTQYFGPGTRLTVL.

This clone appeared a few times. The chain employs TRBV5-5 and TRBJ1-4; D might be TRBD1 (6 bases). The CDR3 is 15 residues long. Deletions cut 4 bases from V and 0 bases from J, with 10 bases between. The germline V gene encodes CDR1 SGHKS and CDR2 YYEKEE (reference sequence). CDR3 coding DNA: TGTGCCAGCAGCAACCGGGACACAACTAATGAAAAACTGTTTTTT. Translated, it gives CASSNRDTTNEKLFF.

The V gene is TRBV2, the J gene TRBJ1-4, with unresolved D. V was clipped by 0 bases and J by 8 bases, with 7 bases between them. The CDR3 is 13 amino acids. Germline V lookup: CDR1 SNHLY, CDR2 FYNNEI. CDR3 residues: CASSEAPGEKLFF. For the CDR3, the DNA is TGTGCCAGCAGTGAAGCCCCGGGGGAAAAACTGTTTTTT.

This clone was detected a few times. The rearrangement uses TRBV5-1 and TRBJ1-4, with no clear D. Germline CDR1 reads SGHRS; CDR2 reads YFSETQ. This CDR3 comprises 15 residues. V was pared by 0 bases and J by 8 bases, with 14 bases between. The CDR3 DNA follows: TGCGCCAGCAGCTTGGCCCAACCGGGAGGCGAAAAACTGTTTTTT. This translates into CASSLAQPGGEKLFF.

The rearrangement links TRBV10-3 to TRBJ2-7; possible D gene TRBD2, 5 bases. CDR3 size: 14 residues. Germline V gene sequence: CDR1 ENHRY, CDR2 SYGVKD. Trimming pared 3 bases from V and 7 bases from J, leaving 16 bases between. This chain's CDR3 is CAISEAGGSREQYF. The CDR3 DNA follows: TGTGCCATCAGTGAAGCAGGAGGCTCCAGGGAGCAGTACTTC.

This clone was seen only once. CDR3 protein: CASSEREQFF. CDR3 DNA sequence: TGTGCCAGCAGTGAGAGGGAGCAGTTCTTC. V usage is TRBV6-1 and J usage is TRBJ2-1, with D hard to call. V gave up 3 bases and J gave up 10 bases, with 4 bases separating them. This CDR3 contains 10 residues. Germline CDR1 MNHNS, CDR2 SASEGT.

The gene calls are TRBV19 and TRBJ1-5; perhaps TRBD1 as D (5 bases). Germline CDR1 is LNHDA and CDR2 is SQIVND (reference sequence). This CDR3 comprises 11 residues. Trimming removed 6 bases at V and 11 bases at J, with 11 bases between. The chain's CDR3 is CASSPGGAQHF. The CDR3 DNA reads as TGTGCCAGTAGCCCGGGGGGGGCCCAGCATTTT. Drawing the rest from reference TRBV19 and TRBJ1-5, the complete variable domain is DGGITQSPKYLFRKEGQNVTLSCEQNLNHDAMYWYRQDPGQGLRLIYYSQIVNDFQKGDIAEGYSVSREKKESFPLTVTSAQKNPTAFYLCASSPGGAQHFGDGTRLSIL.

The rearrangement joins TRBV5-5 to TRBJ2-2; the D gene is possibly TRBD1 (5 bases). CDR1 is SGHKS and CDR2 is YYEKEE in the germline V gene (reference sequence). The V gene lost 0 bases and the J gene lost 2 bases, with 8 bases spanning the gap. This CDR3 has 15 residues. CDR3 protein: CASSLGRDNTGELFF. In nucleotides, the CDR3 is TGTGCCAGCAGCTTGGGCAGGGATAACACCGGGGAGCTGTTTTTT.

The gene calls are TRBV2 and TRBJ1-4; D perhaps matches TRBD1 (6 bases). Trimming took 3 bases from V and 7 from J, leaving 9 bases between them. The CDR3 totals 13 residues. Germline loops: CDR1 SNHLY, CDR2 FYNNEI. The CDR3 DNA follows: TGTGCCAGCAGTGACAGGGGTAGTGAAAAACTGTTTTTT. This gives the protein CASSDRGSEKLFF.

The rearrangement uses TRBV6-6 and TRBJ1-5; 8 positions match TRBD1. The germline V gene encodes CDR1 MNHNY and CDR2 SVGAGI (reference sequence). The CDR3 has 17 residues. V trimming: 5 bases; J trimming: 0 bases; junction bases outside the gene matches: 9. Here the CDR3 reads CASSPRQGTFSNQPQHF. In DNA form, the CDR3 reads TGTGCCAGCAGTCCCCGACAGGGGACCTTTAGCAATCAGCCCCAGCATTTT.

The chain carries TRBV5-8 and TRBJ2-1; 9 bases agree with TRBD2. After removal of 1 base from V and 0 bases from J, the junction contained 8 bases not matched to a gene. Germline lookup yields CDR1 SGHTS and CDR2 YDEGEE. The CDR3 totals 18 residues. CDR3 region: CASSLYSGGSYSYNEQFF. The CDR3 coding sequence is TGTGCCAGCAGCTTGTATAGCGGGGGCTCCTACTCCTACAATGAGCAGTTCTTC.

This clone was observed a single time. The chain uses TRBV18 and TRBJ1-2; possible D gene TRBD1, 5 bases. Germline assignment: CDR1 KGHSH and CDR2 LQKENI. The V gene lost 3 bases and the J gene lost 3 bases, with 11 bases spanning the gap. The length of the CDR3 is 14 residues. CDR3 loop: CASSPRGDDYGYTF. The CDR3 bases are TGTGCCAGCTCACCCCGGGGGGACGACTATGGCTACACCTTC.

The CDR3: CASRSTGEYGYTF. CDR3 bases: TGTGCCAGCAGGTCTACAGGGGAATATGGCTACACCTTC. The chain joins TRBV28 to TRBJ1-2; 7 bases agree with TRBD1. CDR3 length equals 13 residues. Germline-derived CDR1 and CDR2 are MDHEN and SYDVKM. V lost 6 bases and J lost 5; bases outside the gene matches: 6.

A remark on this clone: It differs at one base from a far larger clone, so likely a read error. V gene TRBV5-1 combines with J gene TRBJ1-1; D gene unclear. Germline V gene data show CDR1 as SGHRS and CDR2 as YFSETQ. The CDR3 is 13 amino acids. V was shortened by 1 base and J by 1 base, with 5 bases between the two germline ends. For the CDR3, the DNA is TGCGCCAGCAGCTTGAACAGGAACACTGAAGCTTTCTTT. It yields the protein CASSLNRNTEAFF.

This chain connects TRBV9 to TRBJ1-1; D is ambiguous. Germline CDR1 reads SGDLS; CDR2 reads YYNGEE. V shed 3 bases and J shed 5 bases, with 11 bases lying between them. This CDR3 spans 13 amino acids. CDR3 protein: CASSATRETEAFF. CDR3 nucleotides: TGTGCCAGCAGCGCCACGCGGGAGACTGAAGCTTTCTTT.

The table lists this clone with a few counts. The rearrangement joins TRBV15 to TRBJ1-2; possible D gene TRBD1, 5 bases. The CDR3 has 14 residues. The germline V gene has CDR1 LNHNV and CDR2 YYDKDF (reference sequence). Trimming pared 0 bases from V and 4 bases from J, leaving 9 bases between. CDR3 bases: TGTGCCACCAGCAGAGATTTGACAGTCTATGGCTACACCTTC. Its protein product is CATSRDLTVYGYTF.

This clone came up once. The chain links TRBV7-9 to TRBJ1-1; D is possibly TRBD1 (6 bases). V shed 5 bases and J shed 5 bases, with 15 bases lying between them. The CDR3 length is 14 residues. Germline V lookup: CDR1 SEHNR, CDR2 FQNEAQ (reference sequence). CDR3 bases: TGTGCCAGCAGCCTTCTTCAGGGGAGAACTGAAGCTTTCTTT. Amino acids: CASSLLQGRTEAFF.

The chain combines TRBV5-1 with TRBJ2-7, with 10 bases matching TRBD2. With V trimmed by 4 bases and J by 5 bases, 21 bases remained unmatched. Germline lookup yields CDR1 SGHRS and CDR2 YFSETQ. This CDR3 has 19 amino acids. As DNA, the CDR3 is TGCGCCAGCAGCGGCCAGACTAGCGGGCGAATGAACGGCGCCCACGAGCAGTACTTC. Protein product: CASSGQTSGRMNGAHEQYF.

A single count supports this clone. V and J are TRBV4-1 and TRBJ2-6; D unresolved. V shed 1 base and J shed 2 bases, with 6 bases lying between them. The CDR3 covers 15 residues. Germline V CDR1 and CDR2: MGHRA, YSYEKL. The CDR3, as DNA: TGCGCCAGCAGCCAAGCCAGAACTGGGGCCAACGTCCTGACTTTC. As protein: CASSQARTGANVLTF.